This T cell receptor beta chain was retrieved from a study of cytomegalovirus exposure and HLA in healthy donors. There are a few counts of this clone. The antigen is unknown. The primer mix had 60 Vbeta and 13 Jbeta primers. Original handling: Counted up in a later analysis, unique TCR beta chains came to approximately 77 million, with around 10 million shared. TCRdb's table, derived via immunoSEQ multiplex PCR, lists solely in-frame clones and lacks some. That table furnishes V, J and clone size, whereas the DNA furnished D and trimming. The sample shows about 140,000 clones, around 75% of them seen only once. Study-wide results and limits: Previous analysis showed most TCR beta V segments were productive about 87% or about 30% of the time. A later analysis linked a missense variant in DCLRE1C to the trimming of TCR beta V and J genes.

The material sequenced was PBMCs. This clonotype was obtained from a man between 18 and 29 years old in good health and CMV-seropositive.

The CDR3 DNA is TGTGCCAGCAGCCCTATCACCAATGAGCAGTTCTTC. This translates into CASSPITNEQFF. The V gene is TRBV28, the J gene TRBJ2-1, with D unclear. Trimming took 6 bases from V and 6 from J, leaving 9 bases between them. In germline, CDR1 is MDHEN, CDR2 SYDVKM. The CDR3 consists of 12 residues.